The rows below give T cell receptor beta chains drawn from one sample of a study of regulatory T cells in long-lasting Graves disease. TCRdb independently ran MiXCR on the multiplex PCR reads; one entry per CDR3 protein. The table includes 650,000 to 850,000 distinct CDR3 sequences, about 32% detected once. Here the sequenced sample was peripheral blood mononuclear cells (PBMCs), taken when the disease was refractory, from a patient treated with antithyroid drugs. These receptors were obtained from a female donor with Graves disease. CDR3s include the opening cysteine and the closing phenylalanine or tryptophan. Each record gives: V gene, J gene, D gene, CDR3 protein. The D gene is left open where the match is weak.

TRBV10-3	TRBJ1-5	-	CAISPGGNQPQHF
TRBV19	TRBJ1-6	-	CASSIGNLRGNSPLHF
TRBV6-5	TRBJ2-1	-	CASSYEGGFDNEQFF
TRBV20-1	TRBJ2-5	TRBD2	CSARIAGETQYF
TRBV12-3/TRBV12-4	TRBJ1-5	-	CASSLGVRPRNQPQHF
TRBV6-1	TRBJ2-2	TRBD1	CASRGQGAVVTGELFF
TRBV2	TRBJ1-1	-	CASSVGLGGAVVKTEAFF
TRBV27	TRBJ2-7	TRBD1	CASSLSPGQGYEQYF
TRBV15	TRBJ1-1	-	CATSRKKTDMNTEAFF
TRBV5-1	TRBJ1-1	-	CASSSGQLNTEAFF
TRBV25-1	TRBJ2-2	-	CASRGSTGELFF
TRBV29-1	TRBJ1-1	TRBD1	CSVHGQGNTEAFF
TRBV7-2	TRBJ1-6	TRBD1	CASSITGDSPLHF
TRBV12-3/TRBV12-4	TRBJ1-4	-	CASRAGVSNEKLFF
TRBV5-5	TRBJ2-7	-	CASSSPLASYEQYF
TRBV11-2	TRBJ2-2	TRBD2	CASSWLAGDNTGELFF
TRBV7-3	TRBJ1-1	-	CASSLIGGLGMNTEAFF
TRBV19	TRBJ1-5	-	CASLSGGRGLGNQPQHF
TRBV5-5	TRBJ2-1	-	CASTLPGLPGNEQFF
TRBV19	TRBJ2-7	-	CASSIGGGDKMSSYEQYF
TRBV7-9	TRBJ1-6	-	CASSPGADNSPLHF
TRBV12-3/TRBV12-4	TRBJ1-5	-	CASSLSGQPQHF
TRBV12-3/TRBV12-4	TRBJ2-5	-	CASTSDGAGKETQYF
TRBV20-1	TRBJ1-2	-	CSALRDIGYTF
TRBV18	TRBJ2-7	-	CASSPLRTSYEQYF
TRBV30	TRBJ1-1	-	CAWAPGGTEAFF
TRBV7-3	TRBJ2-7	TRBD2	CASSIAGGEQYF
TRBV2	TRBJ2-2	TRBD2	CAGSRGRADGELFF
TRBV18	TRBJ1-1	-	CASSPSLTTLGTEAFF
TRBV12-3/TRBV12-4	TRBJ1-2	TRBD1	CASSLRQGTNCGYTF
TRBV4-1	TRBJ1-2	-	CASSQPTSRYGYTF
TRBV19	TRBJ1-5	TRBD1	CASTPGTGIQPQHF
TRBV29-1	TRBJ1-1	TRBD1	CSVGGGTAATEAFF
TRBV27	TRBJ1-6	-	CASRYAGGTSPLHF
TRBV2	TRBJ1-2	-	CASKDGRFNYGYTF
TRBV30	TRBJ1-1	-	CAWSAREEAFF
TRBV3-1	TRBJ1-2	TRBD1	CASSQVSRRTGSRYTF
TRBV10-1	TRBJ1-3	-	CASSESTRPGNTIYF
TRBV3-1	TRBJ2-7	-	CASSQEGREQYF
TRBV12-3/TRBV12-4	TRBJ2-2	TRBD2	CASSQIGRAWGAGELFF
TRBV7-2	TRBJ2-7	-	CASSSYRGTYEQYF
TRBV6-5	TRBJ1-5	TRBD1	CASSYGQGGRPQHF
TRBV6-9	TRBJ2-7	-	CASSSSPGSSYEQYF
TRBV4-1	TRBJ2-7	-	CASSQNLAATYEQYF
TRBV12-3/TRBV12-4	TRBJ1-4	TRBD1	CASSGTGINEKLFF
TRBV5-4	TRBJ2-6	-	CASSLGGSGFSGANVLTF
TRBV10-2	TRBJ1-1	-	CASSLKPRDTEAFF
TRBV13	TRBJ1-1	TRBD1	CASSATLGTGGAEAFF
TRBV6-2/TRBV6-3	TRBJ2-2	TRBD2	CASSEPAGGISTGELFF
TRBV27	TRBJ1-2	TRBD1	CASRRQGFSYGYTF
TRBV18	TRBJ1-2	-	CASSPTQGNLGYTF